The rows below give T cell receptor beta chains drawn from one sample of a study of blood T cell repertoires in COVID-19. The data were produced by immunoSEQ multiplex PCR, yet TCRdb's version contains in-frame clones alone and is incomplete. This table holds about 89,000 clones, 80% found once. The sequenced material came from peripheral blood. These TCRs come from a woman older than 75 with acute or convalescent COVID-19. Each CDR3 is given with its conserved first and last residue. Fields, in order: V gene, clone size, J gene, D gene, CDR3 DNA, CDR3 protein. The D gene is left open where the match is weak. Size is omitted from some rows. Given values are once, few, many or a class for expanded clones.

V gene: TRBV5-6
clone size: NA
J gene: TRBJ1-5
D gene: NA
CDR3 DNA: TGTGCCAGCAGCTTGCAGGATCAGCCCCAGCATTTT
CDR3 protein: CASSLQDQPQHF

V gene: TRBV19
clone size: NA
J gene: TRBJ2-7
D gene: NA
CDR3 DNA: TGTGCCAGTAGTATAGGGTCGTTTCCGGGATACGAGCAGTACTTC
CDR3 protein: CASSIGSFPGYEQYF

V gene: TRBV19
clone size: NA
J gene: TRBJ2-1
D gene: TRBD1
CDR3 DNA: TGTGCCAGTAGTATTAGAACAGGGGGTTACAATGAGCAGTTCTTC
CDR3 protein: CASSIRTGGYNEQFF

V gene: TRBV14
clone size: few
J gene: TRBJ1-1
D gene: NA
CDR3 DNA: TGTGCCAGCAGTTTAGGCAGGGCGCGATCCACTGAAGCTTTCTTT
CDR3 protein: CASSLGRARSTEAFF

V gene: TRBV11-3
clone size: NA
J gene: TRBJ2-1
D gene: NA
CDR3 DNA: TGTGCCAGCAGCCCAACGGGAACTTTATTAAATGAGCAGTTCTTC
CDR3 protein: CASSPTGTLLNEQFF

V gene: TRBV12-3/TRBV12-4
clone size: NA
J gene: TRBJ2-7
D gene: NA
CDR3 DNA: TGTGCCAGCAGTTTCGGAGGGGCCTACGAGCAGTACTTC
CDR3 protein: CASSFGGAYEQYF

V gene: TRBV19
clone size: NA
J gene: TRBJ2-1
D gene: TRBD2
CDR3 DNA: TGTGCCAGTAGTACCCTAAGCGGGAGGAGCAATGAGCAGTTCTTC
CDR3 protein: CASSTLSGRSNEQFF

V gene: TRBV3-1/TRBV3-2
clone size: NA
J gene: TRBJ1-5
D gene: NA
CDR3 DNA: TGTGCCAGCAGCCAAGGCCGGGGACGGGGAGGGGGGCCCCAGCATTTT
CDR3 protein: CASSQGRGRGGGPQHF

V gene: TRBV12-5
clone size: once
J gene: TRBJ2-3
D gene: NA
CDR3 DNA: TGTGCTAGTGGTTTGGCGGCGGCAGATACGCAGTATTTT
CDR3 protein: CASGLAAADTQYF

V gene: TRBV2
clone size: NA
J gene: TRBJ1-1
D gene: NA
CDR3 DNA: TGTGCCAGCAGTATCCGGGAAACGACGGGGACTGAAGCTTTCTTT
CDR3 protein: CASSIRETTGTEAFF

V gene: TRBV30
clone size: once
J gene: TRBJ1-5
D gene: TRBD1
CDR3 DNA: TGTGCCTGGAGTCCGACCGGGACAGGGAAGAATCAGCCCCAGCATTTT
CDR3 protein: CAWSPTGTGKNQPQHF

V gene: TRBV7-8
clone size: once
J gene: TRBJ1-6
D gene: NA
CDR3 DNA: TGTGCCAGCAGGCTTGCAGGGCCGGAACCCCTCCACTTT
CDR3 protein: CASRLAGPEPLHF

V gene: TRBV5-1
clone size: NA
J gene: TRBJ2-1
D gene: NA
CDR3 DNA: TGCGCCAGCAGCCAAAGCGGATACAATGAGCAGTTCTTC
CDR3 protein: CASSQSGYNEQFF

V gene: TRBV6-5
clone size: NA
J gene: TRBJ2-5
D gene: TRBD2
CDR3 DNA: TGTGCCAGCGCGCTTGGACTAGCGGGAGGAGGGACCCAGTACTTC
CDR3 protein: CASALGLAGGGTQYF

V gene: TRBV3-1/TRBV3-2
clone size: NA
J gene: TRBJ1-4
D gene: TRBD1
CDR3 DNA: TGTGCCAGCAGCCCTGGACAGGGGAGGAGTGAAAAACTGTTTTTT
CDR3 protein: CASSPGQGRSEKLFF

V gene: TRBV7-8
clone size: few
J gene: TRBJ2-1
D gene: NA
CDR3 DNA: TGTGCCAGCAGGCGGGTGGGCTCCTACAATGAGCAGTTCTTC
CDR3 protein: CASRRVGSYNEQFF

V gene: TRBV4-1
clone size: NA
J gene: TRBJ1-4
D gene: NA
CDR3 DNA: TGCGCCAGCAGCCAAGGGGGAGATGAAAAACTGTTTTTT
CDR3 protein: CASSQGGDEKLFF

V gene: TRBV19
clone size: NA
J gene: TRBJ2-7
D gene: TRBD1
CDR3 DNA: TGTGCCAGTAGTATCAGTAGGACAGGGGTGTACGAGCAGTACTTC
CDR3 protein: CASSISRTGVYEQYF

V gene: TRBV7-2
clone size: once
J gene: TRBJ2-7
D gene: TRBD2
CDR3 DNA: TGTGCCAGCACCACCGGCGGGACTAGCGGTTCCCGAGGTGGGGAGCAGTACTTC
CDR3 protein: CASTTGGTSGSRGGEQYF

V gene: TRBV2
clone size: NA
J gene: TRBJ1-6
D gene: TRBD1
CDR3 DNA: TGTGCCAGCACAGGGACAGTTGATTCACCCCTCCACTTT
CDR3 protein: CASTGTVDSPLHF

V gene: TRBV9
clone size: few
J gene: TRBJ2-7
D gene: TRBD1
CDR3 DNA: TGTGCCAGCAGCGCCCTTCCGGGACAGGGTCTCGAGCAGTACTTC
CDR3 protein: CASSALPGQGLEQYF

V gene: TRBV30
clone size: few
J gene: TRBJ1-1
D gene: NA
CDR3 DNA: TGTGCCTGGAGTGCCCGGGAGGGAGGGACTGAAGCTTTCTTT
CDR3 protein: CAWSAREGGTEAFF

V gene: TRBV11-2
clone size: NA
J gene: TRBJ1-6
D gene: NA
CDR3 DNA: TGTGCCAGCAGCTTGCGGATGAGCTCCTATAATTCACCCCTCCACTTT
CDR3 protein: CASSLRMSSYNSPLHF

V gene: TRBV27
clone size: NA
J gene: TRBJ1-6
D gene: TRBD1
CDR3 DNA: TGTGCCAGCAGTAAACACAGGGGTTATAATTCACCCCTCCACTTT
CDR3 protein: CASSKHRGYNSPLHF

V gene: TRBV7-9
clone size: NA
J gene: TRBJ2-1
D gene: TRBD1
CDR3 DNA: TGTGCCAGCAGCTTAGCGTCGACAGGGACGTCTAGTTTCTTC
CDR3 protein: CASSLASTGTSSFF

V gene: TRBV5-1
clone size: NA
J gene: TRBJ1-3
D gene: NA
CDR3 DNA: TGCGCCAGCAGCTTGACGCCGGAGGGAAACACCATATATTTT
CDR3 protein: CASSLTPEGNTIYF

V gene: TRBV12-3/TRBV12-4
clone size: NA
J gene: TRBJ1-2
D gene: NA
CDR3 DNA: TGTGCCAGCAGTCCCGACATCTATGGCTACACCTTC
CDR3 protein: CASSPDIYGYTF

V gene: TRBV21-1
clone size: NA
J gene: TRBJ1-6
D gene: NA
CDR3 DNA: TGTGCCAGCAGCAAGGGGGACAGTAACTATAATTCACCCCTCCACTTT
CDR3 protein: CASSKGDSNYNSPLHF

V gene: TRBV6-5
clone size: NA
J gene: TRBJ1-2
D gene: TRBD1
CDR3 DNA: TGTGCCAGCACCCTGGGACAGAACTATGGCTACACCTTC
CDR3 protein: CASTLGQNYGYTF

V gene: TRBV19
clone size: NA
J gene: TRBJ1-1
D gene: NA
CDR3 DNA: TGTGCCAGTGGGTACAGGCCTTTGGGCACTGAAGCTTTCTTT
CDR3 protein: CASGYRPLGTEAFF

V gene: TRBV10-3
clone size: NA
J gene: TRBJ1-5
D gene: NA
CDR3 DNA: TGTGCCATCAGTGGGGGAGTATATAGCAATCAGCCCCAGCATTTT
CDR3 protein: CAISGGVYSNQPQHF

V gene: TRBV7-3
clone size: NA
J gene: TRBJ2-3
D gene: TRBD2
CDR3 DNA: TGTGCCAGCAGCTCCCGGAGCGGGGACACAGATACGCAGTATTTT
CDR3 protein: CASSSRSGDTDTQYF

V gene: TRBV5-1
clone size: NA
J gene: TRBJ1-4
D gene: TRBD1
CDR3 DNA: TGCGCCAGCAGCTCTGGACAGGGGTCTAATGAAAAACTGTTTTTT
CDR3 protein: CASSSGQGSNEKLFF

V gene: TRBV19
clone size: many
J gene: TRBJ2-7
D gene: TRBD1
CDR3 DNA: TGTGCCAGTAAGGTGACAGGGGGCCGCTACGAGCAGTACTTC
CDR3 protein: CASKVTGGRYEQYF

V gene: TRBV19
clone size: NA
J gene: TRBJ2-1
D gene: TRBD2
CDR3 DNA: TGTGCCAGTAGTATAGCGGGGGGGCCTTACAATGAGCAGTTCTTC
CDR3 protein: CASSIAGGPYNEQFF

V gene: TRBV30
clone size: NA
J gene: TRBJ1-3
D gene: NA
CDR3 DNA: TGTGCCTGGAGCCAAACAGGGTCCGGAAACACCATATATTTT
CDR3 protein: CAWSQTGSGNTIYF

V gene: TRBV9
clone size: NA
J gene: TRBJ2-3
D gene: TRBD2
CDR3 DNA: TGTGCCAGCAGCCGTAGCGGGTTTAGCACAGATACGCAGTATTTT
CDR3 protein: CASSRSGFSTDTQYF

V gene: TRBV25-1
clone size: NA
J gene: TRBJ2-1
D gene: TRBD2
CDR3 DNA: TGTGCCAGCAGTGACAGACTAGCGGGAGGGTACAATGAGCAGTTCTTC
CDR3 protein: CASSDRLAGGYNEQFF

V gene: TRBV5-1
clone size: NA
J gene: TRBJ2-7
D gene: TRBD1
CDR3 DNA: TGCGCCAGCAGCCCCACAGGGGTAGAGTCCTACGAGCAGTACTTC
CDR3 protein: CASSPTGVESYEQYF

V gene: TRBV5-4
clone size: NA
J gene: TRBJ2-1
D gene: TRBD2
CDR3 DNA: TGTGCCAGCAGCCGGGGACTAGCGGAGCAGGATGAGCAGTTCTTC
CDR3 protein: CASSRGLAEQDEQFF

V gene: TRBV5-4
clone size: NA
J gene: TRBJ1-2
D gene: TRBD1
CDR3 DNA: TGTGCCAGCAGCTTCCGGACAGGGAATGGCTACACCTTC
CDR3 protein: CASSFRTGNGYTF

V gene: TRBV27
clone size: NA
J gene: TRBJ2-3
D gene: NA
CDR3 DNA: TGTGCCAGCAGTTTATCGGGTGACAGGTCTCTTCCGCAGTATTTT
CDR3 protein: CASSLSGDRSLPQYF

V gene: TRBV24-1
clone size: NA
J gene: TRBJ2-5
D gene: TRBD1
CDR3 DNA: TGTGCCACCAGTGATCCCGGGACAGGGGGAGAGACCCAGTACTTC
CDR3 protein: CATSDPGTGGETQYF

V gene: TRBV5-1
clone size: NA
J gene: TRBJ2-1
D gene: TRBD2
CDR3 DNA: TGCGCCAGCAGCTTGGTGGGGCAAGTACTAGCGGGGCAAGGTGAGCAGTTCTTC
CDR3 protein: CASSLVGQVLAGQGEQFF

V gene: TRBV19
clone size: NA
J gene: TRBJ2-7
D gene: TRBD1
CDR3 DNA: TGTGCCAGTAGTATATCGGGGACAGCCTCTTACGAGCAGTACTTC
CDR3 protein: CASSISGTASYEQYF

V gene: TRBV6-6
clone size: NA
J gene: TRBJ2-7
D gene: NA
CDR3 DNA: TGTGCCAGCAGCGTTTTAACCTACGAGCAGTACTTC
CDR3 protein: CASSVLTYEQYF

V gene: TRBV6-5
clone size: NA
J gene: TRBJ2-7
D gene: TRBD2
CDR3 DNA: TGTGCCAGCAGAACTAGCGGGGGGAACTACGAGCAGTACTTC
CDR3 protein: CASRTSGGNYEQYF

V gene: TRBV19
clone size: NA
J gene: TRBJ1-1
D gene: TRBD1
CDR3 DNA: TGTGCCAGTAGATTGGACAGGGATGGCCCAGCTTTCTTT
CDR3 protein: CASRLDRDGPAFF

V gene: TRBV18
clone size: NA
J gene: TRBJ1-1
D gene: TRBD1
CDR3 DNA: TGTGCCAGCTCATTAGTGGTCCCGCGGGACAGGGGAGGCACTGAAGCTTTCTTT
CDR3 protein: CASSLVVPRDRGGTEAFF

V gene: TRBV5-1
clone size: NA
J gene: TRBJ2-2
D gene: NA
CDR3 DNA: TGCGCCAGCAGTTTATGGGACACAAACACCGGGGAGCTGTTTTTT
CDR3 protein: CASSLWDTNTGELFF